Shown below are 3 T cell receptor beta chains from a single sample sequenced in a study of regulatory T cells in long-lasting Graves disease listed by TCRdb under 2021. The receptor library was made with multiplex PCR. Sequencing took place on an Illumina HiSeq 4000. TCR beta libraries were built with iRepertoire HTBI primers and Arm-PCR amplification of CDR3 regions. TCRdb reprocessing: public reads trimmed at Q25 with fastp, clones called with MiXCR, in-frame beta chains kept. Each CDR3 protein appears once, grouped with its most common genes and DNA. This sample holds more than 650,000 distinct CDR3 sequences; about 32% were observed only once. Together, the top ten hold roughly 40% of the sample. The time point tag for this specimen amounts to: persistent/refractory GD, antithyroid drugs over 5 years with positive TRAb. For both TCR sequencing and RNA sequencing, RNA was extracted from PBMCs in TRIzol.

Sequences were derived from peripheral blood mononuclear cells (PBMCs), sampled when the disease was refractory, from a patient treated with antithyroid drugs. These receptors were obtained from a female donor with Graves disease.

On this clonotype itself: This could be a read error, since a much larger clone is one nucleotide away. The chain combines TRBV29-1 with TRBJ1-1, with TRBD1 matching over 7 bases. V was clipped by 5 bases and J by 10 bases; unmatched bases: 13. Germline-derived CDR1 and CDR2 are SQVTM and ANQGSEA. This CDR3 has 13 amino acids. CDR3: CSVSRQGQSGAFF. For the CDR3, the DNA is TGCAGCGTTTCCCGACAGGGTCAATCTGGAGCTTTCTTT.

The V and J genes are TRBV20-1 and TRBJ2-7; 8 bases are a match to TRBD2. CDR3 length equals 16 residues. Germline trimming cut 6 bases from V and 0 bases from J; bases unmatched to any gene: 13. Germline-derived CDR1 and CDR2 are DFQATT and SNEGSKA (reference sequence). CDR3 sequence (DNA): TGCAGTGCCGGGAAGGACAGCGGGAGCCACTCCTACGAGCAGTACTTC. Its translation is CSAGKDSGSHSYEQYF.

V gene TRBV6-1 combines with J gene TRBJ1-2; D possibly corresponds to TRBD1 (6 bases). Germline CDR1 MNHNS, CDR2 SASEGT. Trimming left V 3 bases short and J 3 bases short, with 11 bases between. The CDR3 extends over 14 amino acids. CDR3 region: CASSDLQGDYGYTF. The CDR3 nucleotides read TGTGCCAGCAGTGACCTACAGGGTGACTATGGCTACACCTTC.